The subject of this entry is one T cell receptor beta chain. V lost 4 bases, J lost 2 bases, and 9 bases stayed unmatched. The germline V gene encodes CDR1 SGHDT and CDR2 YYEEEE. The CDR3 contains 16 residues. The data belong to a study of PD-L1 blockade in urothelial cancer. Study details: At some point between 2014 and 2016 therapy began: atezolizumab 1,200 mg intravenously every 3 weeks. Median T cell yield from blood was over 120,000. Before enrollment, 0 to 3 chemotherapy regimens had been given to patients.

The method was immunoSEQ multiplex PCR; TCRdb's version includes in-frame clones alone and lacks a portion of them. The table lists around 110,000 clones, around 88% of them singletons, with over 1.5% in the top ten. The sample's time point: peripheral blood 6 weeks after treatment start. Each patient gave between 1 and 8 samples of peripheral blood mononuclear cells, which were collected pretreatment and during treatment. This sequence was found in a man aged 55 to 70 with urothelial cancer. The chain is built from TRBV5-6 and TRBJ2-1; TRBD2 matches 7 bases. The sample consisted of PBMCs, taken around atezolizumab (anti-PD-L1) treatment. The chain's CDR3 is CASSGQGGTTYNEQFF. CDR3 nucleotides: TGTGCCAGCAGCGGACAAGGCGGGACTACCTACAATGAGCAGTTCTTC.